This T cell receptor (beta chain) was sequenced during a study of identical twins. V trimming: 0 bases; J trimming: 1 base; junction bases outside the gene matches: 3. Germline lookup yields CDR1 DFQATT and CDR2 SNEGSKA (reference sequence). This CDR3 region has 15 residues. This clonotype has just a few counts. Healthy Caucasians supplied all donations. TCRdb fed the 5' RACE reads into MiXCR, producing one record per CDR3 protein. The sample contains 450,000 to 650,000 distinct CDR3 sequences, approximately 14% of which appear only once. This sample was also put to use in a study of yellow fever vaccine responses in identical twins.

V usage is TRBV20-1 and J usage is TRBJ2-3; TRBD1 agrees at 8 bases. This clonotype was obtained from a woman aged 18-29 years in good health. Sequences were obtained from CD4+ T cells sorted from blood. The CDR3 region is CSARDVGQGTDTQYF. Here the CDR3 DNA reads TGCAGTGCTAGAGATGTGGGACAGGGCACAGATACGCAGTATTTT.